This TCR beta chain was sequenced for a study of T cells expressing NK-cell markers. The overall study: Investigators obtained TCR beta repertoires from sorted CD3+CD56+NKG2C+, CD3+CD56+NKG2C- and CD3+CD56-NKG2C+ T cells. Among eight sequenced donors, seven carried HCMV seropositivity while one was seronegative.

CDR1 is MNHEY and CDR2 is SMNVEV in the germline V gene (reference sequence). CDR3 length: 14 amino acids. With respect to this clonotype: Its antigen is currently unknown.

TCRdb reprocessed the 5' RACE reads, with one entry per CDR3 protein and no DNA. This listing includes fewer than 550,000 distinct CDR3 sequences. Study-level findings and limits: Dominant NKG2C+ clonotypes in roughly 6 donors made up about 1.0-7.5% of CD8+ T cells.

Material for sequencing was blood T cells: a sorted CD56 or NKG2C T cell subset, CD4+ or CD8+ T cells, or bulk PBMC T cells (not recorded which). This chain joins TRBV27 and TRBJ2-7; TCRdb reports TRBD1, a call that lacks DNA to check it against. The sequence was collected from a woman aged 45-65 years in good health. CDR3 region: CASSLNRGRAEQYF.